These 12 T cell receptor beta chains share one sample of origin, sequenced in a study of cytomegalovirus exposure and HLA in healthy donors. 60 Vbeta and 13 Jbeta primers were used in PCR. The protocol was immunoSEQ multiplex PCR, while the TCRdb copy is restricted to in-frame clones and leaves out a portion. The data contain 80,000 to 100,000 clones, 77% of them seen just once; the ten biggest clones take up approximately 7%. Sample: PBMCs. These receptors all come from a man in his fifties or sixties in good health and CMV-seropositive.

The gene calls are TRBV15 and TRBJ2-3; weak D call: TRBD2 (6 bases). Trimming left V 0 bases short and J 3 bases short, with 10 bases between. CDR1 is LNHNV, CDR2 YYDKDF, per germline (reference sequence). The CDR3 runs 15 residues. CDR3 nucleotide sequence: TGTGCCACCAGCAGAGATTGGGCGGGAACAGATACGCAGTATTTT. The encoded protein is CATSRDWAGTDTQYF. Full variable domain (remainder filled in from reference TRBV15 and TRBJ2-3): DAMVIQNPRYQVTQFGKPVTLSCSQTLNHNVMYWYQQKSSQAPKLLFHYYDKDFNNEADTPDNFQSRRPNTSFCFLDIRSPGLGDTAMYLCATSRDWAGTDTQYFGPGTRLTVL.

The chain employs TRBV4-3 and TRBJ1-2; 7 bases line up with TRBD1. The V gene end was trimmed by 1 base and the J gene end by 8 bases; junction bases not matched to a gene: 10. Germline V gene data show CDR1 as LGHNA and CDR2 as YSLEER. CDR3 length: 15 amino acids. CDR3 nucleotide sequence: TGCGCCAGCAGCCAAGTTATCTTACAGGGGAAAGGCTACACCTTC. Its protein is CASSQVILQGKGYTF.

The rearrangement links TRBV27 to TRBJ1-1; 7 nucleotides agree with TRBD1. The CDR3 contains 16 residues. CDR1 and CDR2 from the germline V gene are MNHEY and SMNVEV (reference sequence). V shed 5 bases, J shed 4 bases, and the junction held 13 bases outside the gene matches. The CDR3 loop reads CASSITQGRPGTEAFF. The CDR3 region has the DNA TGTGCCAGCAGTATAACACAGGGGAGGCCGGGCACTGAAGCTTTCTTT.

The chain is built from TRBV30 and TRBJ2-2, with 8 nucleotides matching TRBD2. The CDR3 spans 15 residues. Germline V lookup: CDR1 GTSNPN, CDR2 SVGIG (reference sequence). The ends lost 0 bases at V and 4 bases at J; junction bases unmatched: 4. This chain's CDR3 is CAWSVGAGVTGELFF. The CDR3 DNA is TGTGCCTGGAGTGTAGGAGCGGGGGTCACCGGGGAGCTGTTTTTT.

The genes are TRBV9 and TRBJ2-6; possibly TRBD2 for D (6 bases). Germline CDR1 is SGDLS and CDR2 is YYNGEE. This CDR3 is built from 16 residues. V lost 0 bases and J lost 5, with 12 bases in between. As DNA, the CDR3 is TGTGCCAGCAGCGTAGTGGGGGGATCCCGGGCCAACGTCCTGACTTTC. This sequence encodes CASSVVGGSRANVLTF.

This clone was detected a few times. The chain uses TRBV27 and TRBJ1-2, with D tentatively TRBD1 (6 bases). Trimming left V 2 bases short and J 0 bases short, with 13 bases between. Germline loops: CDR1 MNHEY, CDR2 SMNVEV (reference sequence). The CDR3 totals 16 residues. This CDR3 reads CASSLRAGVTNYGYTF. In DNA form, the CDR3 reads TGTGCCAGCAGTTTAAGGGCAGGGGTTACTAACTATGGCTACACCTTC.

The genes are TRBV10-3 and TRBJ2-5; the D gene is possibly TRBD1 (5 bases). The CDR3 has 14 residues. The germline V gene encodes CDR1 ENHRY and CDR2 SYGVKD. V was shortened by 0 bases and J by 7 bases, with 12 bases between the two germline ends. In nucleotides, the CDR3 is TGTGCCATCAGTGAGTCGAGCAGGGAAGGGACCCAGTACTTC. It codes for CAISESSREGTQYF.

This CDR3 reads CASGQGNGYTF. CDR3 DNA: TGTGCCAGCGGGCAGGGGAATGGCTACACCTTC. The chain carries TRBV9 and TRBJ1-2; perhaps TRBD1 as D (6 bases). The V end lost 7 bases, the J end lost 6 bases, and 10 bases lay between the germline ends. The CDR3 runs 11 residues. Germline V gene lookup returns CDR1 SGDLS and CDR2 YYNGEE. Supplemented by reference TRBV9 and TRBJ1-2, the full variable domain reads DSGVTQTPKHLITATGQRVTLRCSPRSGDLSVYWYQQSLDQGLQFLIQYYNGEERAKGNILERFSAQQFPDLHSELNLSSLELGDSALYFCASGQGNGYTFGSGTRLTVV.

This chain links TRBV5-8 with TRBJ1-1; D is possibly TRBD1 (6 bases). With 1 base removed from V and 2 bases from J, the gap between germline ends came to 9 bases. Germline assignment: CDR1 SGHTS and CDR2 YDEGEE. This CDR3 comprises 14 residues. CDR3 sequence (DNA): TGTGCCAGCAGCTTGACAGGGAGAAACACTGAAGCTTTCTTT. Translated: CASSLTGRNTEAFF. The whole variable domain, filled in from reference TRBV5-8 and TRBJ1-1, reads EAGVTQSPTHLIKTRGQQATLRCSPISGHTSVYWYQQALGLGLQFLLWYDEGEERNRGNFPPRFSGRQFPNYSSELNVNALELEDSALYLCASSLTGRNTEAFFGQGTRLTVV.

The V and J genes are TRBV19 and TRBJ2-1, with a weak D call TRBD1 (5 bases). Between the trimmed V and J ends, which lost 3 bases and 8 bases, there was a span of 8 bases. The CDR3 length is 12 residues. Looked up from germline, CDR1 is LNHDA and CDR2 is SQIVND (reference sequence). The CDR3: CASSIDSYEQFF. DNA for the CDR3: TGTGCCAGTAGTATCGACAGCTATGAGCAGTTCTTC.

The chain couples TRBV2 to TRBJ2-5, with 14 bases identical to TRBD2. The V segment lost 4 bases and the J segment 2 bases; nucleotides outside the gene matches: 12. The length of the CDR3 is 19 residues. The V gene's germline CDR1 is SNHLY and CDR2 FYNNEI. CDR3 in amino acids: CASSAFIRGLAGGQETQYF. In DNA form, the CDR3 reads TGTGCCAGCAGTGCGTTCATCCGAGGACTAGCGGGGGGACAAGAGACCCAGTACTTC. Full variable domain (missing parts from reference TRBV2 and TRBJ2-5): EPEVTQTPSHQVTQMGQEVILRCVPISNHLYFYWYRQILGQKVEFLVSFYNNEISEKSEIFDDQFSVERPDGSNFTLKIRSTKLEDSAMYFCASSAFIRGLAGGQETQYFGPGTRLLVL.

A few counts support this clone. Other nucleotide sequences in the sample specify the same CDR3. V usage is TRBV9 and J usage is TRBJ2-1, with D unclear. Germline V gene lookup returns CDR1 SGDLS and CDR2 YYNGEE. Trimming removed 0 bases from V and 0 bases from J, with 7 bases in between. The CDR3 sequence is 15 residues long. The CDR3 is CASSVVGVSYNEQFF. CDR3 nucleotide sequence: TGTGCCAGCAGCGTAGTAGGAGTCTCCTACAATGAGCAGTTCTTC.